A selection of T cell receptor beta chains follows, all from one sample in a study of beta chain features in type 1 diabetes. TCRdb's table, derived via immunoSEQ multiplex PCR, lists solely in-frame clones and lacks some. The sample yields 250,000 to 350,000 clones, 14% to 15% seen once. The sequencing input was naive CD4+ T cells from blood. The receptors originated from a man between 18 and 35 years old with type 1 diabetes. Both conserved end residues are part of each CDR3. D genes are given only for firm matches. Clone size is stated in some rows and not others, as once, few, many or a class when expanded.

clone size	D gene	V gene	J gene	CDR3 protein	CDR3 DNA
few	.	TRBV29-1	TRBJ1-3	CSVEGQPGGRTIYF	TGCAGCGTTGAAGGACAGCCGGGGGGACGCACCATATATTTT
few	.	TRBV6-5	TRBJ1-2	CASSGQRNYGYTF	TGTGCCAGCAGCGGACAGCGTAACTATGGCTACACCTTC
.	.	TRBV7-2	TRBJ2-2	CASSHTYTGELFF	TGTGCCAGCAGCCACACCTACACCGGGGAGCTGTTTTTT
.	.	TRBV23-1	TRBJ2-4	CASRGSGSAKNIQYF	TGCGCCAGTCGGGGTTCAGGATCAGCCAAAAACATTCAGTACTTC
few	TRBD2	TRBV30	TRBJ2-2	CAWRGTSGGAGTGELFF	TGTGCCTGGAGGGGGACTAGCGGGGGGGCCGGCACCGGGGAGCTGTTTTTT
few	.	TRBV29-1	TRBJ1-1	CSVQQGTNTEAFF	TGCAGCGTTCAACAGGGAACGAACACTGAAGCTTTCTTT
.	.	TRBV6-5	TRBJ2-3	CASSASGVTQYF	TGTGCCAGCAGTGCCTCAGGGGTCACGCAGTATTTT
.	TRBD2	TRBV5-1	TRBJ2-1	CASSSGLAGVNEQFF	TGCGCCAGCAGCTCGGGACTAGCGGGAGTTAATGAGCAGTTCTTC
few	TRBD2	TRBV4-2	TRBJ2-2	CASSQAGGLTGELFF	TGTGCCAGCAGCCAAGCGGGAGGGTTAACCGGGGAGCTGTTTTTT
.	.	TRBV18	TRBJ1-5	CASSPAGSMSGPQHF	TGTGCCAGCTCACCCGCAGGGTCGATGAGTGGGCCCCAGCATTTT
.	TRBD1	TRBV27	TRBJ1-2	CASSPTGGYGYTF	TGTGCCAGCAGTCCGACAGGGGGCTATGGCTACACCTTC
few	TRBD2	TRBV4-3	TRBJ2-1	CASSQRLASGVHNEQFF	TGCGCCAGCAGCCAAAGATTGGCTAGCGGGGTACACAATGAGCAGTTCTTC
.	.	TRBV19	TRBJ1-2	CASRAQGGNYGYTF	TGTGCCAGCCGTGCCCAGGGTGGGAACTATGGCTACACCTTC
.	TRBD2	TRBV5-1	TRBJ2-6	CASTVGLAGDSGANVLTF	TGCGCCAGCACAGTGGGACTAGCGGGGGATTCTGGGGCCAACGTCCTGACTTTC
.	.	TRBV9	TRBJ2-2	CASSVVDSTGELFF	TGTGCCAGCAGCGTAGTAGACAGCACCGGGGAGCTGTTTTTT
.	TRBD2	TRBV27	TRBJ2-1	CASSRLAGSYNEQFF	TGTGCCAGCAGCCGACTAGCGGGCTCCTACAATGAGCAGTTCTTC
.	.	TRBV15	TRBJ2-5	CATSRDTAQETQYF	TGTGCCACCAGCAGAGATACAGCTCAAGAGACCCAGTACTTC
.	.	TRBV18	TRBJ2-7	CASSPADSYEQYF	TGTGCCAGCTCACCAGCGGACTCCTACGAGCAGTACTTC
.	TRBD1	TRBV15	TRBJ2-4	CATSRTGLAKNIQYF	TGTGCCACCAGCCGGACAGGTTTAGCCAAAAACATTCAGTACTTC
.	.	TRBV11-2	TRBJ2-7	CASSFRWSYEQYF	TGTGCCAGCAGCTTCAGGTGGTCCTACGAGCAGTACTTC
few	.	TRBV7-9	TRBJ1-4	CASSDDKF	TGTGCCAGCAGCGACGACAAGTTT
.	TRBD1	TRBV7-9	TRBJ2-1	CAAGTGGVAIF	TGTGCCGCGGGCACAGGGGGCGTCGCGATCTTC
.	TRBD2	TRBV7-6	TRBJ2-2	CASSPRGWASGGELFF	TGTGCCAGCAGCCCTAGAGGGTGGGCTAGCGGCGGGGAGCTGTTTTTT
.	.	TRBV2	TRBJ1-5	CASSTVRDQPQHF	TGTGCCAGCAGTACCGTAAGAGATCAGCCCCAGCATTTT
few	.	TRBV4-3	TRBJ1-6	CASSQDVRGYNSPLHF	TGCGCCAGCAGCCAAGATGTTAGGGGTTATAATTCACCCCTCCACTTT
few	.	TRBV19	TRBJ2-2	CASSMYTPNTGELFF	TGTGCCAGTAGTATGTACACACCGAACACCGGGGAGCTGTTTTTT
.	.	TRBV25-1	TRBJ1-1	CASRSSNPRAFF	TGTGCCAGCAGGAGCTCCAATCCCCGGGCTTTCTTT
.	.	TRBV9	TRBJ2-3	CASSELSTDTQYF	TGTGCCAGCAGCGAGCTTAGCACAGATACGCAGTATTTT
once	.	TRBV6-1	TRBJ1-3	CASSEVEGASGNTIYF	TGTGCCAGCAGTGAGGTGGAAGGAGCCTCTGGAAACACCATATATTTT
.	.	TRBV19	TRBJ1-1	CASSLYRDSSFF	TGTGCCAGTAGTCTGTACAGGGATTCATCTTTCTTT
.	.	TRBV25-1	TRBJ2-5	CASSVALARETQYF	TGTGCCAGCAGTGTAGCGCTAGCGAGAGAGACCCAGTACTTC
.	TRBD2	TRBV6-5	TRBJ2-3	CASSSAGGSTDTQYF	TGTGCCAGCAGTTCCGCGGGGGGGAGCACAGATACGCAGTATTTT
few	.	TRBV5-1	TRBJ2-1	CASSAGAPNEQFF	TGCGCCAGCAGCGCGGGGGCGCCGAATGAGCAGTTCTTC
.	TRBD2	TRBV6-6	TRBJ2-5	CASSRDYPAKTQYF	TGTGCCAGCAGCAGGGACTACCCCGCGAAGACCCAGTACTTC
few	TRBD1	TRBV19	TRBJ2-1	CASSTSGTGNEQFF	TGTGCCAGTAGTACCTCCGGGACAGGGAATGAGCAGTTCTTC
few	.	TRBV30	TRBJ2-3	CAWSVAGGWSTDTQYF	TGTGCCTGGAGTGTAGCCGGCGGGTGGTCCACAGATACGCAGTATTTT
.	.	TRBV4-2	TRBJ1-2	CASSQDEGYGYTF	TGTGCCAGCAGCCAAGATGAGGGCTATGGCTACACCTTC
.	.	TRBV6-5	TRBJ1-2	CASRANYGYTF	TGTGCCAGCAGGGCAAACTATGGCTACACCTTC
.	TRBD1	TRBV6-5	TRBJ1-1	CASRPDRGEAFF	TGTGCCAGCAGGCCCGACAGGGGGGAAGCTTTCTTT
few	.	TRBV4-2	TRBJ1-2	CASSQDFSGGGGYTF	TGTGCCAGCAGCCAGGACTTTTCGGGAGGTGGGGGCTACACCTTC
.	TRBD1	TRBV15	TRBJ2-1	CATSSPGTGSFEQFF	TGTGCCACCAGCAGCCCCGGGACAGGGTCGTTTGAGCAGTTCTTC
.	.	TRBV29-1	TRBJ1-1	CSVDRGGTEAFF	TGCAGCGTTGACAGGGGCGGAACTGAAGCTTTCTTT
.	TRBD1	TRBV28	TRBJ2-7	CASSWTGTYEQYF	TGTGCCAGCTCCTGGACAGGGACCTACGAGCAGTACTTC
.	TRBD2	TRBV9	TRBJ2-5	CASSVASGVETQYF	TGTGCCAGCAGCGTAGCTAGCGGAGTGGAGACCCAGTACTTC
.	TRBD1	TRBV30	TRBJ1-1	CAWSVRTGRMNTEAFF	TGTGCCTGGAGTGTACGGACAGGGCGAATGAACACTGAAGCTTTCTTT
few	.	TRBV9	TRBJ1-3	CASSVDPAGNTIYF	TGTGCCAGCAGCGTAGACCCGGCTGGAAACACCATATATTTT
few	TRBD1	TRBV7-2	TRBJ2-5	CASSLDSGGLYF	TGTGCCAGCAGCTTAGATTCAGGGGGATTGTACTTC
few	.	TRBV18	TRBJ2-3	CASSLGQDTQYF	TGTGCCAGCTCGCTAGGACAAGATACGCAGTATTTT
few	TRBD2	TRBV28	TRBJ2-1	CASILSGGNEQFF	TGTGCCAGCATCCTTAGCGGGGGAAATGAGCAGTTCTTC
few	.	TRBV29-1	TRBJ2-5	CSGRGPSETQYF	TGCAGCGGCCGCGGGCCATCGGAGACCCAGTACTTC
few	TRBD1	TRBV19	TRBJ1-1	CASSVTGENTEAFF	TGTGCCAGTAGTGTGACAGGGGAAAACACTGAAGCTTTCTTT
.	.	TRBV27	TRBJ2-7	CASSHNRGGYEQYF	TGTGCCAGCAGCCATAACAGGGGGGGCTACGAGCAGTACTTC